The TCR beta chain described here comes from a study of shared clonotypes between healthy human individuals. Overall study: Two women and a few men aged 18 to 49 served as donors. The plates for each donor numbered three CD4 naive, three CD4 memory, two CD8 naive and one CD8 memory.

A note on this clone: The antigen is undetermined.

General observations from the study: In contrast to clonotypes shared by all four donors, non-shared clonotypes had lower generation probabilities.

This table comes from immunoSEQ multiplex PCR, and its TCRdb copy is limited to in-frame clones, with some not included. The repertoire holds approximately 2.5 million clones, with approximately 93% as singletons. The receptor was derived from a man aged 18 to 35 in good health. Some clones in this sample may be carry-over from other donors' samples. Sequenced: naive CD4+ T cells from PBMCs. The subset denotes: CD45RA+ positively selected.

The CDR3 DNA is TGCAGCGTTGAAGGTATGGGACGGGGTTTTAGGGCCCACAATGAGCAGTTCTTC. This translates into CSVEGMGRGFRAHNEQFF. The chain employs TRBV29-1 and TRBJ2-1; the D call may be TRBD1 or TRBD2 (5 bases each). Germline V gives CDR1 SQVTM, CDR2 ANQGSEA. Trimming removed 1 base from V and 5 bases from J, with 24 bases in between. There are 18 residues in the CDR3.